A single sample gave rise to the 16 T cell receptor beta chains below, sequenced in a study of shared clonotypes between healthy human individuals. Assay: immunoSEQ multiplex PCR; the TCRdb copy retains only in-frame clones and omits some. The sample shows about 490,000 clones, less than 80% of them seen only once. The source material was PBMCs. The receptors were sampled from a woman in her forties in good health. Some clones in this sample may be carry-over from other donors' samples.

This clone occurred a few times. This sequence joins TRBV6-6 and TRBJ1-1, with TRBD1 as a possible D gene (5 bases). V was shortened by 0 bases and J by 0 bases, with 8 bases between the two germline ends. The CDR3 runs 15 residues. Germline V gene sequence: CDR1 MNHNY, CDR2 SVGAGI (reference sequence). This CDR3 is CASSYSGTLNTEAFF. The CDR3 nucleotides are TGTGCCAGCAGTTACTCGGGGACCTTGAACACTGAAGCTTTCTTT.

This clone was seen at least ten times. The chain joins TRBV11-2 to TRBJ1-3; TRBD1 agrees at 9 bases. Germline CDR1 SGHAT, CDR2 FQNNGV. The J segment lost 6 bases and the V segment lost 8 bases, leaving 11 bases of the junction unmatched. CDR3 length equals 15 residues. The CDR3 DNA sequence: TGTGCCAGCGGTCGAACAGGGGGCCAGCCAAACACCATATATTTT. As protein: CASGRTGGQPNTIYF.

This clone was seen only a few times. The CDR3 here is CASSTRNNPTGELFF. CDR3 DNA: TGTGCCAGTAGTACCCGCAATAACCCAACCGGGGAGCTGTTTTTT. This chain uses TRBV19 with TRBJ2-2, with no clear D. The CDR3 extends over 15 amino acids. Germline lookup yields CDR1 LNHDA and CDR2 SQIVND (reference sequence). V was pared by 4 bases and J by 5 bases, with 14 bases between.

The V call is TRBV7-9, the J call TRBJ2-1; no firm D call. In germline, CDR1 is SEHNR, CDR2 FQNEAQ (reference sequence). V lost 11 bases to trimming and J lost 8 bases, with 7 bases between them. The CDR3 totals 9 residues. This chain's CDR3 is CASGDEQFF. CDR3 sequence (DNA): TGTGCCTCGGGCGATGAGCAGTTCTTC.

The rearrangement uses TRBV27 and TRBJ2-1; TRBD2 agrees at 12 bases. J gave up 4 bases and V 7 bases, and 11 bases lay outside the gene matches. CDR1 and CDR2 (germline): MNHEY, SMNVEV (reference sequence). The CDR3 spans 17 residues. The CDR3 nucleotides are TGTGCCAGCACCCGAGGGACTAGCGGGTTCGGTTACAATGAGCAGTTCTTC. Translating gives CASTRGTSGFGYNEQFF.

The chain recombines TRBV21-1 with TRBJ2-7; the table calls TRBD2, which could not be checked here. TRBV21-1 is recorded as a pseudogene. This CDR3 has 15 amino acids. CDR3 sequence: CASSKRVLAGHEQYF. DNA for the CDR3: TGTGCCAGCAGCAAACGGGTCCTGGCGGGTCACGAGCAGTACTTC.

On this clone: The sample carries other DNA sequences with the same CDR3. V gene TRBV5-1 combines with J gene TRBJ1-1; D ambiguous. Trimming left V 5 bases short and J 1 base short, with 15 bases between. CDR3 size: 15 residues. Per germline, CDR1 SGHRS and CDR2 YFSETQ. CDR3 in DNA: TGCGCCAGCAGTAGTAAAGGGCCAACGAACACTGAAGCTTTCTTT. It codes for CASSSKGPTNTEAFF.

The chain carries TRBV18 and TRBJ1-2, with D perhaps TRBD1 (6 bases). Trimming took off 3 bases at V and 4 bases at J, with 12 bases between the two ends. The CDR3 has 14 residues. Germline CDR1 is KGHSH and CDR2 is LQKENI. CDR3 loop: CASSPLTGFYGYTF. CDR3 coding DNA: TGTGCCAGCTCACCCCTGACAGGCTTCTATGGCTACACCTTC.

V is TRBV10-2 and J is TRBJ2-7; no clear D gene. In germline, CDR1 is WSHSY, CDR2 SAAADI. CDR3 size: 12 residues. The V end lost 4 bases, the J end lost 2 bases, and 6 bases lay between the germline ends. CDR3 residues: CASSVLTYEQYF. CDR3 in DNA: TGCGCCAGCAGTGTATTAACCTACGAGCAGTACTTC.

V usage is TRBV2 and J usage is TRBJ1-4, with 8 bases identical to TRBD1. The CDR3 runs to 14 residues. Germline CDR1 SNHLY, CDR2 FYNNEI. Losses at the gene ends were 6 bases for V and 5 bases for J; bases not matched to a gene: 5. This chain's CDR3 is CASREQGGNEKLFF. Written as DNA, the CDR3 is TGTGCCAGCAGGGAACAGGGGGGGAATGAAAAACTGTTTTTT. Full variable domain (missing parts from reference TRBV2 and TRBJ1-4): EPEVTQTPSHQVTQMGQEVILRCVPISNHLYFYWYRQILGQKVEFLVSFYNNEISEKSEIFDDQFSVERPDGSNFTLKIRSTKLEDSAMYFCASREQGGNEKLFFGSGTQLSVL.

J is TRBJ2-6 and V is TRBV19, with D possibly matching TRBD1 (6 bases). CDR3 length: 15 residues. The ends were cut back, 4 bases at V and 1 base at J, with 8 bases in the middle. Germline CDR1 reads LNHDA; CDR2 reads SQIVND (reference sequence). The CDR3 protein is CASSSRGSGANVLTF. The CDR3 nucleotides are TGTGCCAGTAGTAGCAGGGGTTCTGGGGCCAACGTCCTGACTTTC. Full variable domain (rest looked up from reference TRBV19 and TRBJ2-6): DGGITQSPKYLFRKEGQNVTLSCEQNLNHDAMYWYRQDPGQGLRLIYYSQIVNDFQKGDIAEGYSVSREKKESFPLTVTSAQKNPTAFYLCASSSRGSGANVLTFGAGSRLTVL.

The V call is TRBV30, the J call TRBJ2-7, with 7 bases lining up with TRBD1. Germline CDR1 and CDR2: GTSNPN and SVGIG (reference sequence). The V and J ends lost 2 bases and 0 bases, in that order; junction bases with no gene match: 4. The CDR3 is 14 amino acids. The CDR3 protein is CAWSRGLPSYEQYF. The CDR3 nucleotides read TGTGCCTGGAGTAGGGGGCTACCCTCCTACGAGCAGTACTTC.

V and J are TRBV29-1 and TRBJ2-7; 8 bases line up with TRBD2. The CDR3 consists of 14 residues. The V gene's germline CDR1 is SQVTM and CDR2 ANQGSEA. The trim removed 1 base at V and 2 bases at J, leaving 4 bases unmatched. The CDR3 DNA is TGCAGCGTTGAAGGGGCGGGAGGCCCCTACGAGCAGTACTTC. This sequence encodes CSVEGAGGPYEQYF.

The V and J genes are TRBV29-1 and TRBJ2-3, with 10 bases matching TRBD1. V gave up 4 bases and J gave up 3 bases; unmatched junction bases: 7. The CDR3 loop spans 15 amino acids. CDR1 is SQVTM and CDR2 is ANQGSEA in the germline V gene. The CDR3 DNA sequence: TGCAGCGTTGTGAGGTCGGGACAGGGGACAGATACGCAGTATTTT. This codes for CSVVRSGQGTDTQYF.

J is TRBJ1-5 and V is TRBV30; TRBD1 agrees at 7 bases. This CDR3 comprises 15 residues. Unmatched junction bases numbered 3, after V lost 1 base and J lost 0 bases. CDR1 and CDR2 (germline): GTSNPN, SVGIG (reference sequence). Written as DNA, the CDR3 is TGTGCCTGGAGTGGGGACAGACTTAGCAATCAGCCCCAGCATTTT. As protein: CAWSGDRLSNQPQHF.

The rearrangement uses TRBV15 and TRBJ2-3; D is ambiguous. The V end was cut by 0 bases, the J end by 6 bases, with 10 bases between. The CDR3 runs 14 residues. The germline V gene encodes CDR1 LNHNV and CDR2 YYDKDF (reference sequence). The CDR3 region has the DNA TGTGCCACCAGCAGAGATCCAACGTTGGATACGCAGTATTTT. Its translation is CATSRDPTLDTQYF.